This T cell receptor beta chain was captured by sequencing in a study of long-term antiretroviral therapy in people with HIV. Overall study findings and caveats: Pre-ART clonal expansion yielded clones that dominated the repertoire at all time points. Blood dating 2004 to 2017 may reflect older ART regimens. HIV repertoires spanned tighter CDR3 length ranges than controls did.

On this clone: Its antigen is still unknown.

CDR3 length equals 11 residues. V was clipped by 9 bases and J by 5 bases; unmatched bases: 4. In germline, CDR1 is SGHNT, CDR2 YYREEE (reference sequence). The authors ran the immunoSEQ assay, v3.0, at survey level. Some clones are missing from TCRdb's copy, which holds only in-frame ones; the method was immunoSEQ multiplex PCR. The sample contains 25,000 to 35,000 clones, roughly 92% of which appear only once. This sequence was found in a man aged 18-30 years with HIV. The sequencing here drew on unsorted PBMCs, taken 3.1 years after starting antiretroviral therapy. The V gene is TRBV5-4, the J gene TRBJ2-7, with TRBD2 matching over 8 bases. CDR3 in amino acids: CAMTRGDEQYF. DNA of the CDR3: TGTGCCATGACGCGGGGGGACGAGCAGTACTTC.